This record looks at one T cell receptor beta chain sequence and its context. These data belong to a study of T cells after yellow fever vaccination. V lost 2 bases, J lost 0 bases, and 10 bases lay in between. Per the germline V gene, CDR1 is SGHTA and CDR2 is FQGNSA. CDR3 size: 16 residues. 5'RACE template switching added a universal primer site and UMIs to TCR cDNA. TCRdb redid the calling of the 5' RACE reads with MiXCR, one entry per CDR3 protein. The table has roughly 500,000 distinct CDR3 sequences, about 19% seen once. The chain is built from TRBV7-2 and TRBJ2-2, with a weak D call TRBD2 (5 bases). The source material was PBMCs, sampled 15 days after the yellow fever booster vaccination. The receptor was isolated from a man aged 25-40 years who received the YFV17D yellow fever vaccine. CDR3 sequence: CASSLFHGTNTGELFF. The CDR3 DNA reads as TGTGCCAGCAGCTTATTCCACGGGACGAACACCGGGGAGCTGTTTTTT.